This record concerns one T cell receptor beta chain sequence. Its antigen is not identified. Sequencing was performed with immunoSEQ multiplex PCR; in TCRdb, only in-frame clones are kept and a portion is missing. The repertoire holds approximately 400,000 clones, around 92% seen once, with 3% to 4% in the top ten. This sample is part of a study of Ad26.COV2.S vaccination and SARS-CoV-2 variants. Study outcomes and limitations: Participants in the vaccine arm had higher spike-specific TCR breadth; placebo recipients had lower. The TCR-based breadth and depth measures might underestimate overall T cell responses. Non-spike TCR breadth was similar in vaccine and placebo recipients.

The CDR3 is 16 residues long. Germline V gives CDR1 SGHTA, CDR2 FQGNSA. Trimming stripped 6 bases from V and 6 bases from J, with 21 bases between. The chain combines TRBV7-2 with TRBJ2-1; D possibly corresponds to TRBD2 (5 bases). Sequencing was performed on peripheral blood, taken after recovery from COVID-19. The source is a human donor who had recovered from COVID-19. CDR3 DNA: TGTGCCAGCAGTCTATTGAGCGGTTACCCATTCAATGAGCAGTTCTTC. This encodes CASSLLSGYPFNEQFF.